This T cell receptor (beta chain) was retrieved from a study of shared clonotypes between healthy human individuals. Points from the study as a whole: It was observed that roughly 5.1% of naive CD4 clonotypes were shared across a few donors.

Of note for this clone: The antigen remains undetermined.

Germline loops: CDR1 SNHLY, CDR2 FYNNEI. The V end was cut by 6 bases, the J end by 8 bases, with 9 bases between. The length of the CDR3 is 11 residues. Measured with immunoSEQ multiplex PCR; TCRdb has only the in-frame clones, and not every one. This sample has over a million clones, with roughly 96% found just once. The TCR was taken from a man aged 30 to 45 in good health. Source material: naive CD4+ T cells sorted from blood. Sample subset: CD45RA+ positively selected. The chain uses TRBV2 and TRBJ2-3; D may correspond to TRBD1 or TRBD2 (5 bases each). The CDR3: CASRGVLTQYF. The CDR3 coding sequence is TGTGCCAGCAGGGGGGTGCTTACGCAGTATTTT.